One and the same sample provided the 10 T cell receptor beta chains below, sequenced in a study of siplizumab effects on memory and regulatory T cells. The table came from immunoSEQ multiplex PCR; TCRdb's copy has only in-frame clones and leaves some out. Of about 62,000 clones in the sample, roughly 85% are singletons; the top ten hold roughly 0.4%. The sequenced material came from memory CD4+ T cells sorted from blood. The source of these receptors is a human donor in good health.

In its sample, this clone was seen a few times. CDR3 in amino acids: CASSPRQSAYSPLHF. DNA of the CDR3: TGTGCCAGCAGCCCTCGACAGTCCGCCTATTCACCCCTCCACTTT. The rearrangement links TRBV14 to TRBJ1-6, with D tentatively TRBD1 (5 bases). Germline V gene sequence: CDR1 SGHDN, CDR2 FVKESK. The CDR3 is 15 amino acids. The V end was cut by 4 bases, the J end by 8 bases, with 15 bases between.

This chain uses TRBV7-8 with TRBJ1-2, with D hard to call. Germline CDR1 and CDR2: SGHVS and FQNEAQ. Deletions cut 4 bases from V and 2 bases from J, with 11 bases between. The CDR3 spans 14 residues. CDR3 coding DNA: TGTGCCAGCAGCTCCTCGGCGGGGAACTATGGCTACACCTTC. This translates into CASSSSAGNYGYTF.

Regarding this clone: Other DNA sequences of this sample code for an identical CDR3. This chain links TRBV6-5 with TRBJ1-5; D remains ambiguous. Trimming pared 0 bases from V and 5 bases from J, leaving 8 bases between. The CDR3 covers 14 residues. Per germline, CDR1 MNHEY and CDR2 SVGAGI. The CDR3 here is CASSYSSQYQPQHF. The CDR3 nucleotides are TGTGCCAGCAGTTACTCATCTCAATATCAGCCCCAGCATTTT.

The rearrangement joins TRBV2 to TRBJ1-5; 7 bases agree with TRBD1. The CDR3 is made up of 15 amino acids. Trimming at V came to 4 bases and at J to 1 base, leaving 4 bases not matched to a gene. Germline V gene sequence: CDR1 SNHLY, CDR2 FYNNEI. The CDR3 reads CASSGTGVSNQPQHF. CDR3 in DNA: TGTGCCAGCAGTGGGACAGGCGTCAGCAATCAGCCCCAGCATTTT.

The V call is TRBV6-6, the J call TRBJ1-5; 7 positions match TRBD1. J was trimmed by 6 bases and V by 4 bases; bases with no gene match: 6. The CDR3 covers 14 residues. The germline V gene has CDR1 MNHNY and CDR2 SVGAGI (reference sequence). The CDR3 DNA sequence: TGTGCCAGCAGTTTGACAGGGCGAGGTCAGCCCCAGCATTTT. It yields the protein CASSLTGRGQPQHF.

DNA for the CDR3: TGTGCCAGCAGCGTAGCTAGCGGGGGGGCGTTCACAGATACGCAGTATTTT. Protein: CASSVASGGAFTDTQYF. The chain has TRBV9 and TRBJ2-3; 12 bases are a match to TRBD2. Trimming cost V 0 bases and J 2 bases; bases outside gene matches: 4. The CDR3 has 17 amino acids. Germline assignment: CDR1 SGDLS and CDR2 YYNGEE.

In DNA form, the CDR3 reads TGTGCCAGCAGCCAAGACGGCACAACTTATTCACCCCTCCACTTT. It codes for CASSQDGTTYSPLHF. The chain couples TRBV14 to TRBJ1-6; D remains unclear. The CDR3 runs to 15 residues. V lost 0 bases and J 8 bases, leaving 11 bases between the germline ends. CDR1 and CDR2 (germline): SGHDN, FVKESK.

The chain combines TRBV7-3 with TRBJ2-5, with D hard to call. This CDR3 has 13 amino acids. Per the germline V gene, CDR1 is SGHTA and CDR2 is FQGTGA. Trimming removed 2 bases at V and 2 bases at J, with 6 bases between. The DNA of the CDR3 is TGTGCCAGCAGCTTAGGATCTCAAGAGACCCAGTACTTC. Its translation: CASSLGSQETQYF.

This chain joins TRBV2 and TRBJ1-1; D is possibly TRBD1 (6 bases). The CDR3 totals 12 residues. Germline values: CDR1 SNHLY, CDR2 FYNNEI. The ends were cut back, 7 bases at V and 9 bases at J, with 15 bases in the middle. This CDR3 reads CASTHRDRKAFF. The CDR3 nucleotides read TGTGCCAGCACTCACAGGGATAGGAAAGCTTTCTTT.

With regard to this clone: Other nucleotide sequences in the sample specify the same CDR3. The J gene is TRBJ2-1, the V gene TRBV30, with D possibly TRBD2 on 6 matching bases. Looked up from germline, CDR1 is GTSNPN and CDR2 is SVGIG (reference sequence). The CDR3 is made up of 12 amino acids. The CDR3 loop is CRSGGIWNEQFF. In nucleotides, the CDR3 is TGTCGGAGTGGGGGGATCTGGAATGAGCAGTTCTTC.